The entry below gives a single TCR beta chain sequence along with its context. The data were produced by immunoSEQ multiplex PCR, yet TCRdb's version contains in-frame clones alone and is incomplete. The sample shows about 360,000 clones, 81% of them seen only once. The data stem from a study of blood T cell repertoires in COVID-19. Sequencing was carried out using peripheral blood. The source of this sequence is a human donor with acute or convalescent COVID-19. The donor label of this sample is uncertain.

CDR3 region: CASSPRVVAGDYNEQFF. For the CDR3, the DNA is TGTGCCAGCAGCCCCCGAGTCGTAGCGGGGGACTACAATGAGCAGTTCTTC. V is TRBV4-2 and J is TRBJ2-1; 9 bases agree with TRBD2. The CDR3 covers 17 residues. Germline V gene lookup returns CDR1 LGHNA and CDR2 YNFKEQ. V shed 4 bases, J shed 3 bases, and the junction held 10 bases outside the gene matches.